Below, 20 T cell receptor beta chains from the same sample are listed, as sequenced in a study of blood T cell repertoires in COVID-19. Here immunoSEQ multiplex PCR was the method, and the copy in TCRdb shows in-frame clones only, minus some. The sample records approximately 290,000 clones, 80% to 95% being singletons. Sequenced input: PBMCs or T cells enriched from blood (not recorded which). The receptor set was obtained from a woman aged 25-40 years who had recovered from COVID-19.

This chain uses TRBV15 with TRBJ2-6; D remains ambiguous. Germline assignment: CDR1 LNHNV and CDR2 YYDKDF (reference sequence). CDR3 size: 20 residues. The V end was cut by 1 base, the J end by 0 bases, with 19 bases between. CDR3 sequence: CATSRALPSDFSSGANVLTF. CDR3 coding DNA: TGTGCCACCAGCAGAGCCCTACCGAGTGACTTCAGCTCTGGGGCCAACGTCCTGACTTTC.

This clone was observed once. J is TRBJ2-2 and V is TRBV12-3 or TRBV12-4; D is unresolved. The CDR3 has 13 amino acids. Trimming removed 3 bases from V and 10 bases from J, with 12 bases in between. The CDR3 DNA reads as TGTGCCAGCAGTTTTCGGCCGGGTTCGGAGCTGTTTTTT. The encoded protein is CASSFRPGSELFF.

This chain's CDR3 is CASSEAPNTGELFF. CDR3 coding DNA: TGTGCCAGCAGCGAGGCTCCGAACACCGGGGAGCTGTTTTTT. J is TRBJ2-2 and V is TRBV6-4, with D uncertain. The germline V gene encodes CDR1 MRHNA and CDR2 SNTAGT. The length of the CDR3 is 14 residues. V was trimmed by 6 bases and J by 0 bases, leaving 8 bases between them.

The chain uses TRBV19 and TRBJ2-2; possibly TRBD2 for D (5 bases). CDR1 and CDR2 (germline): LNHDA, SQIVND (reference sequence). V was trimmed by 7 bases and J by 6 bases, leaving 15 bases between them. The CDR3 is 14 amino acids. In nucleotides, the CDR3 is TGTGCCAGTAAATTCTCAGGAGGCGCCGGGGAGCTGTTTTTT. Its protein is CASKFSGGAGELFF.

The V call is TRBV12-3 or TRBV12-4, the J call TRBJ2-5, with 9 bases identical to TRBD2. This CDR3 has 13 amino acids. The J segment lost 5 bases and the V segment lost 6 bases, leaving 4 bases of the junction unmatched. CDR3: CASSSLAGETQYF. In DNA form, the CDR3 reads TGTGCCAGCAGCAGTCTAGCGGGGGAGACCCAGTACTTC.

The chain uses TRBV13 and TRBJ1-3, with 7 bases fitting TRBD1. Germline CDR1 is PRHDT and CDR2 is FYEKMQ (reference sequence). This CDR3 spans 15 amino acids. The V segment lost 4 bases and the J segment 4 bases; nucleotides outside the gene matches: 7. The CDR3 loop is CASSSPWDRGNTIYF. CDR3 sequence (DNA): TGTGCCAGCAGCTCGCCCTGGGACAGAGGAAACACCATATATTTT.

The rearrangement links TRBV24-1 to TRBJ2-7, with D maybe TRBD1 (6 bases). Germline V CDR1 and CDR2: KGHDR, SFDVKD. This CDR3 spans 13 amino acids. Trimming pared 6 bases from V and 0 bases from J, leaving 8 bases between. CDR3 protein: CATSRDNSYEQYF. In DNA form, the CDR3 reads TGTGCCACCAGTCGGGACAACTCCTACGAGCAGTACTTC.

This clone was observed a single time. This chain links TRBV28 with TRBJ1-1; 11 bases match TRBD1. CDR1 MDHEN and CDR2 SYDVKM come from the germline V gene. V was pared by 4 bases and J by 5 bases, with 9 bases of the junction left unmatched. The CDR3 spans 16 residues. This CDR3 reads CASSSLPGTGGTEAFF. The CDR3 DNA sequence: TGTGCCAGCAGTTCCCTACCTGGGACAGGGGGAACTGAAGCTTTCTTT. The variable domain in full, completed from reference TRBV28 and TRBJ1-1, reads DVKVTQSSRYLVKRTGEKVFLECVQDMDHENMFWYRQDPGLGLRLIYFSYDVKMKEKGDIPEGYSVSREKKERFSLILESASTNQTSMYLCASSSLPGTGGTEAFFGQGTRLTVV.

J is TRBJ2-5 and V is TRBV7-2; perhaps TRBD2 as D (7 bases). Deletions cut 0 bases from V and 7 bases from J, with 27 bases between. The germline V gene encodes CDR1 SGHTA and CDR2 FQGNSA. The CDR3 has 19 residues. The CDR3 here is CASSLAHREGRETLRTQYF. In DNA form, the CDR3 reads TGTGCCAGCAGCTTAGCGCACAGGGAGGGTCGGGAAACTTTGAGGACCCAGTACTTC.

CDR3 loop: CASIAAGEAFF. As DNA, the CDR3 is TGTGCCAGCATAGCGGCGGGTGAAGCTTTCTTT. The chain joins TRBV7-9 to TRBJ1-1, with D unclear. CDR1 and CDR2 from the germline V gene are SEHNR and FQNEAQ (reference sequence). The CDR3 length is 11 residues. The germline V and J ends were trimmed by 7 bases and 7 bases, with 10 bases remaining between them.

The J gene is TRBJ2-2, the V gene TRBV7-6; 10 bases align to TRBD2. Germline CDR1 is SGHVS and CDR2 is FNYEAQ. The CDR3 runs to 16 residues. J lost 7 bases, V lost 6 bases, and 11 bases had no gene match. This chain's CDR3 is CASSKEREGRVGELFF. CDR3 sequence (DNA): TGTGCCAGCAGTAAGGAGCGGGAGGGCCGGGTCGGGGAGCTGTTTTTT.

This rearrangement joins TRBV28 to TRBJ1-1; D is undetermined. V lost 7 bases and J lost 4, with 19 bases in between. Per germline, CDR1 MDHEN and CDR2 SYDVKM. The CDR3 has 15 residues. The CDR3 loop reads CASTEPGRVATEAFF. Written as DNA, the CDR3 is TGTGCCAGCACCGAACCGGGAAGGGTGGCCACTGAAGCTTTCTTT.

This chain links TRBV6-2 or TRBV6-3 with TRBJ1-5; possible D gene TRBD1, 5 bases. The V end was cut by 2 bases, the J end by 10 bases, with 24 bases between. In germline, CDR1 is MNHEY, CDR2 SVGEGT. This CDR3 is built from 17 residues. CDR3 DNA: TGTGCCAGCAGTTACCCTATGGGAGGGGCCGGCGGAGGACCCCAGCATTTT. The encoded protein is CASSYPMGGAGGGPQHF.

This chain uses TRBV7-9 with TRBJ1-1; a weak D match, TRBD1 (5 bases). V gave up 1 base and J gave up 7 bases, with 10 bases separating them. CDR3 length equals 13 residues. Germline V gene data show CDR1 as SEHNR and CDR2 as FQNEAQ (reference sequence). The CDR3 nucleotides are TGTGCCAGCAGCTTAGGTCAGGGCGTTGAAGCTTTCTTT. Translation gives CASSLGQGVEAFF.

This chain joins TRBV6-1 and TRBJ2-3, with D possibly matching TRBD1 (6 bases). The CDR3 consists of 14 residues. Between the trimmed V and J ends, which lost 2 bases and 3 bases, there was a span of 9 bases. Germline CDR1 MNHNS, CDR2 SASEGT. The CDR3 sequence is CASSETQGTDTQYF. The CDR3 nucleotides are TGTGCCAGCAGTGAAACCCAGGGGACAGATACGCAGTATTTT.

The V and J genes are TRBV10-2 and TRBJ2-7; 13 positions agree with TRBD2. V trimming: 6 bases; J trimming: 2 bases; junction bases outside the gene matches: 4. Looked up from germline, CDR1 is WSHSY and CDR2 is SAAADI. The CDR3 is 15 amino acids. The CDR3 here is CASSPGTSGTYEQYF. In DNA, the CDR3 is TGCGCCAGCAGCCCCGGGACTAGCGGGACCTACGAGCAGTACTTC.

This chain uses TRBV27 with TRBJ2-3; perhaps TRBD1 as D (6 bases). The V gene's germline CDR1 is MNHEY and CDR2 SMNVEV (reference sequence). This CDR3 contains 15 residues. Trimming removed 6 bases from V and 3 bases from J, with 16 bases in between. CDR3 DNA: TGTGCCAGCAGGACCACAGGGCAGGGGACAGATACGCAGTATTTT. This translates into CASRTTGQGTDTQYF.

CDR3 residues: CASSYWDTKNTEAFF. CDR3 coding DNA: TGTGCCAGCAGTTACTGGGACACCAAGAACACTGAAGCTTTCTTT. The gene calls are TRBV6-5 and TRBJ1-1; a weak D match, TRBD1 (6 bases). Deletions cut 1 base from V and 1 base from J, with 10 bases between. This CDR3 is built from 15 residues. Germline V lookup: CDR1 MNHEY, CDR2 SVGAGI.

The V gene is TRBV7-2, the J gene TRBJ1-6; 7 positions match TRBD1. The CDR3 covers 15 residues. Germline CDR1 and CDR2: SGHTA and FQGNSA. J gave up 10 bases and V 5 bases, and 11 bases lay outside the gene matches. The CDR3 region is CASSKEGRGNSPLHF. Here the CDR3 DNA reads TGTGCCAGCAGCAAAGAGGGCAGGGGGAACTCACCCCTCCACTTT.

This chain connects TRBV10-3 to TRBJ1-2; 11 nucleotides agree with TRBD1. Germline CDR1 is ENHRY and CDR2 is SYGVKD. Germline trimming cut 4 bases from V and 4 bases from J; bases unmatched to any gene: 2. This CDR3 comprises 14 residues. CDR3 in DNA: TGTGCCATCAGTGCCGGGACAGGGGGCTATGGCTACACCTTC. The encoded protein is CAISAGTGGYGYTF.